The source of this T cell receptor (beta chain) is a study of technical replicates of blood from a handful of donors. Trimming shortened V by 2 bases and J by 4 bases, and 15 bases separated the two germline ends. The CDR3 length is 15 residues. The germline V gene has CDR1 SGHRS and CDR2 YFSETQ. Assay: immunoSEQ multiplex PCR; the TCRdb copy retains only in-frame clones and omits some. The sample includes approximately 60,000 clones, about 87% of them seen just once. The sequenced sample consisted of PBMCs. This TCR was sampled from a human donor in good health. Some clones in this sample may be carry-over from other donors' samples. V and J are TRBV5-1 and TRBJ1-2; TRBD1 is a possible D gene (5 bases). CDR3 DNA sequence: TGCGCCAGCAGCTTCGGCCCCGGGGGAGCCTATGGCTACACCTTC. Residues: CASSFGPGGAYGYTF.